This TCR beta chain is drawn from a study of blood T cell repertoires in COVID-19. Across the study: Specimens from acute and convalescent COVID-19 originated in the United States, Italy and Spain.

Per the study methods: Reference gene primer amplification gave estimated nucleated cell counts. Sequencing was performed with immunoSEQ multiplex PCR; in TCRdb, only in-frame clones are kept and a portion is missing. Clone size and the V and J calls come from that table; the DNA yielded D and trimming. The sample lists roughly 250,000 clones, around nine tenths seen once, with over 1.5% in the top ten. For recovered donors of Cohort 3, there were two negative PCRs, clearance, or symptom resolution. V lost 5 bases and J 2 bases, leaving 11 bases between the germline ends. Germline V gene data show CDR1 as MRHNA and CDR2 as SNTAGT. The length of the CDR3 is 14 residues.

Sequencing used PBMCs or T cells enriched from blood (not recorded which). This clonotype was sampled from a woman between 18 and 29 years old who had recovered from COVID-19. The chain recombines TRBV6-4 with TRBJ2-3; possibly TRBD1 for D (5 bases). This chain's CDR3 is CASSSQGTTDTQYF. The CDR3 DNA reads TGTGCCAGCAGTTCCCAGGGAACCACAGATACGCAGTATTTT.